The clone carrying this TCR beta chain was seen at least ten times. Unique molecular identifiers featured in how the TCRbeta library was prepared. A single record per CDR3 protein comes from TCRdb applying MiXCR to the PCR reads. The sample contains some 150,000 distinct CDR3 sequences, around 9% of which appear only once. Germline values: CDR1 LGHNA, CDR2 YNFKEQ. The CDR3 is made up of 11 amino acids. The data derive from a study of T-cell reconstitution after alpha-beta-depleted transplantation in children. The specimen was PBMCs, mostly from graft donor cells, collected 180 days after TCRalphabeta/CD19-depleted stem cell transplant. The V call is TRBV4-2, the J call TRBJ1-3, with TRBD1 as a possible D gene (5 bases). The receptor was isolated from a female patient aged 2 to 10 who had a stem cell transplant for congenital amegakaryocytic thrombocytopenia, so the T cells may come from the graft donor. CDR3 nucleotides: TGTGGGCCAGGGCGTGGAAACACCATATATTTT. This encodes CGPGRGNTIYF.